This TCR beta chain was found in a study of T cells in localized non-small cell lung cancer. Study-wide results and limits: Highest T cell clonality was seen in uninvolved adjacent lung, surpassing that measured in tumor. Sequencing was restricted to one tumor region; therefore, heterogeneity remains possible. Longer overall survival accompanied higher blood T cell density. A median around 57 of the top 100 tumor clones appeared in adjacent lung.

Germline assignment: CDR1 LNHDA and CDR2 SQIVND (reference sequence). V was pared by 3 bases and J by 4 bases, with 12 bases between. The CDR3 length is 14 residues. Profiling relied on immunoSEQ multiplex PCR, and the TCRdb table lists in-frame clones only, not all of them. This sample carries approximately 150,000 clones, approximately 88% of them seen once, and the ten largest clones take around 1.7%. As concerns this clone: Its antigen is unidentified.

Here the sequenced sample was peripheral blood, taken before any cancer treatment. The chain links TRBV19 to TRBJ2-5, with a tentative D call TRBD2 (5 bases). The sequence came from a female donor of 60 years or more with stage I lung adenocarcinoma. In DNA form, the CDR3 reads TGTGCCAGTAGTATCGAACCGGGAAGAGAGACCCAGTACTTC. Its protein product is CASSIEPGRETQYF.